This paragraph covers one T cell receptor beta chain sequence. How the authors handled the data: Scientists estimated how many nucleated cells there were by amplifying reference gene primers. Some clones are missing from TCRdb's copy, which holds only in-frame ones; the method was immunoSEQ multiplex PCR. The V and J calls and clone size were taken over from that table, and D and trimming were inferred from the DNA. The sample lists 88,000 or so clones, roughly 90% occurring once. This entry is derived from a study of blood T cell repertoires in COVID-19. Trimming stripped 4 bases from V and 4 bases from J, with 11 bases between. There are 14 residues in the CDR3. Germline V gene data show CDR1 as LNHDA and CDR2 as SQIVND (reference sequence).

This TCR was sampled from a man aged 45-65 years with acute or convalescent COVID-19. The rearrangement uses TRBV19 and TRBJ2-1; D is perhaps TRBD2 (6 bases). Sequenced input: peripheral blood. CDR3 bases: TGTGCCAGTAGTAGGGGGGTAACGTACAATGAGCAGTTCTTC. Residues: CASSRGVTYNEQFF. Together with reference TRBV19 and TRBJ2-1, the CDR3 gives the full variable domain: DGGITQSPKYLFRKEGQNVTLSCEQNLNHDAMYWYRQDPGQGLRLIYYSQIVNDFQKGDIAEGYSVSREKKESFPLTVTSAQKNPTAFYLCASSRGVTYNEQFFGPGTRLTVL.